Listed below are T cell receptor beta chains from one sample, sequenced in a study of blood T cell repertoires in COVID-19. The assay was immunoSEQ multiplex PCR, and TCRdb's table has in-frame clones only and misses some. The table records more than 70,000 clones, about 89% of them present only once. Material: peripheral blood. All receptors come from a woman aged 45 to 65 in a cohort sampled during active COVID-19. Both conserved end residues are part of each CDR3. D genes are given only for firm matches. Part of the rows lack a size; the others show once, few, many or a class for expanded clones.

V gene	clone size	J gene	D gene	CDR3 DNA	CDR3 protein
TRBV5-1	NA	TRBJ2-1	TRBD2	TGCGCCAGCAGCCCCGGACTAGCGGGGACCAATGAGCAGTTCTTC	CASSPGLAGTNEQFF
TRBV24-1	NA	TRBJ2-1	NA	TGTGCCACCAGTGATGGCGGTAGGGGACTGGGAAATGAGCAGTTCTTC	CATSDGGRGLGNEQFF
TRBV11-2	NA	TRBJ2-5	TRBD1	TGTGCCAGCAGCTCCCCCGGGACAGCTGGAGAGACCCAGTACTTC	CASSSPGTAGETQYF
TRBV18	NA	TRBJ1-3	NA	TGTGCCAGCACCCAACCCAGCTCTGGAAACACCATATATTTT	CASTQPSSGNTIYF
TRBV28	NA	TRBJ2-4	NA	TGTGCCCGCGTCCTCTTAGCCAAAAACATTCAGTACTTC	CARVLLAKNIQYF
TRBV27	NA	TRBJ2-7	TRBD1	TGTGCCAGCAGTCCAGGACAGGGGGCTTACGAGCAGTACTTC	CASSPGQGAYEQYF
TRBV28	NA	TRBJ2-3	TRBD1	TGTGCCAGCATTGACAGGGGGGCGGGAGATACGCAGTATTTT	CASIDRGAGDTQYF
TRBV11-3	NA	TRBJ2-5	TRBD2	TGTGCCAGCAGCCTAACCAGTACTAGCGGGACGAAAGAGACCCAGTACTTC	CASSLTSTSGTKETQYF
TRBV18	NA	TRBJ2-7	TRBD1	TGTGCCAGCTCAACTGGGACAGGGAGCTCCTACGAGCAGTACTTC	CASSTGTGSSYEQYF
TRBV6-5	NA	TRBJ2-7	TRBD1	TGTGCCAGCGTCGGGACAGGACTCTACGAGCAGTACTTC	CASVGTGLYEQYF
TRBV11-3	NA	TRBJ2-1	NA	TGTGCCAGCAGCCTAGGTGGAGGATCTGATTTGCGAGTTGAGCAGTTCTTC	CASSLGGGSDLRVEQFF
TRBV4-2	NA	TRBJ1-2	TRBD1	TGTGCCAGCAGCATCGGACAGGGGAGCAACTATGGCTACACCTTC	CASSIGQGSNYGYTF
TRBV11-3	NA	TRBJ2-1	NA	TGTGCCAGCAGCGCGACTGCCCTCTCCTACAATGAGCAGTTCTTC	CASSATALSYNEQFF
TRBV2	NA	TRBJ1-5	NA	TGTGCCAGCAAACAGGGCGATGTCTTGCCCCAGCATTTT	CASKQGDVLPQHF
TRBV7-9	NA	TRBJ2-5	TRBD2	TGTGCCAGCAGCCCTAGGGGAGGGTTTCTTTCCGAGACCCAGTACTTC	CASSPRGGFLSETQYF
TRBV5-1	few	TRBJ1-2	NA	TGCGCCAGCAGCTCCACAGGTGACTATGGCTACACCTTC	CASSSTGDYGYTF
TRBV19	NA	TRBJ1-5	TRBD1	TGTGCCAGTAGCGATGGACAGGTGCCCTACAATCAGCCCCAGCATTTT	CASSDGQVPYNQPQHF
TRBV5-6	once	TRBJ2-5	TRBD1	TGTGCCAGCAGTTCCACAGGGGTGGAGACCCAGTACTTC	CASSSTGVETQYF
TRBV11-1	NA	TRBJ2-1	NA	TGTGCCAGCAGCGCAAGGGAGGGGGCCTACAATGAGCAGTTCTTC	CASSAREGAYNEQFF
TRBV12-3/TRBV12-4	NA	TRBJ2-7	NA	TGTGCCAGCAGAACAGGGCCCTCCTACGAGCAGTACTTC	CASRTGPSYEQYF
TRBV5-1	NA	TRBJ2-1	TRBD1	TGCGCCAGCAGCTTGAGACAGGGGGCGCGTAATGAGCAGTTCTTC	CASSLRQGARNEQFF
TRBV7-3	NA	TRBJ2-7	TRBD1	TGTGCCAGCAGCGCCGGGACAGGGCTTTTTTCCGAGCAGTACTTC	CASSAGTGLFSEQYF
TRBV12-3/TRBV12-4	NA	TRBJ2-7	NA	TGTGCCAGCAGTCCCAACGGAGTCTACGAGCAGTACTTC	CASSPNGVYEQYF
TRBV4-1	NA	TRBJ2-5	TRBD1	TGCGCCAGCAGCCAAAACCCCAATGACAGGGGGCGTGAGACCCAGTACTTC	CASSQNPNDRGRETQYF
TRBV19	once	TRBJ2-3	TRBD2	TGTGCCAGTACCCCGGGAAGCGGGGGGATCCTCGGAAAGTATTTT	CASTPGSGGILGKYF
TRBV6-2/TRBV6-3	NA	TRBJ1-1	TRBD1	TGTGCCAGCAGTTACGGGGGCACGGGACAGGGGGTTCCTTTCTTT	CASSYGGTGQGVPFF
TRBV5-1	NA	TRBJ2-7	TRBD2	TGCGCCAGCAGCGTGGGGGGTCGGGGTAGCGGGAGGTTTACCTACGAGCAGTACTTC	CASSVGGRGSGRFTYEQYF
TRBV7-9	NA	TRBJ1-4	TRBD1	TGTGCCAGCAGCAGGGGGCCTGAAAAACTGTTTTTT	CASSRGPEKLFF
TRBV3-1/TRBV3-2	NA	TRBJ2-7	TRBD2	TGTGCCAGCAGCCAAGGCGGGGGCTACGAGCAGTACTTC	CASSQGGGYEQYF
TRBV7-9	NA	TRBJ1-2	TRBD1	TGTGCCAGCAGCTTTTTAGGGACAGGGGGACGGAGTGGCTACACCTTC	CASSFLGTGGRSGYTF
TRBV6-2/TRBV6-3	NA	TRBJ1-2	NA	TGTGCCAGCAGTGTCCAGGATTGGGGCTACACCTTC	CASSVQDWGYTF
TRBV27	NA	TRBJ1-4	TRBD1	TGTGCCAGCAAGAGGAGACAGGGGCCTGAAAAACTGTTTTTT	CASKRRQGPEKLFF
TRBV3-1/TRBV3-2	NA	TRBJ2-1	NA	TGTGCCAGCAGCCTGGGCGTGGTGGATGAGCAGTTCTTC	CASSLGVVDEQFF
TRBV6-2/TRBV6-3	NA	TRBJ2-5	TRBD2	TGTGCCAGCAGCCAGTCGTCGGGGGGGCGAGAGACCCAGTACTTC	CASSQSSGGRETQYF
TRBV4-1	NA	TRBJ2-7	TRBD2	TGCGCCAGCAGCCATTTAGCGGGGGACTACGAGCAGTACTTC	CASSHLAGDYEQYF
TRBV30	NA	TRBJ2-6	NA	TGTGCCTGTCAGCAGGCCTCTGGGGCCAACGTCCTGACTTTC	CACQQASGANVLTF
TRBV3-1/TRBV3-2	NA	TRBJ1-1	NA	TGTGCCAGCAGCCCGATCAAACCGGCAGGAAAGTTTGCTGAAGCTTTCTTT	CASSPIKPAGKFAEAFF
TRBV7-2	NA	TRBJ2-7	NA	TGTGCCAGCAGCTCCGGGGGGCCCCCCTACGAGCAGTACTTC	CASSSGGPPYEQYF
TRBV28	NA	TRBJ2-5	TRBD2	TGTGCCAGCAGCTCAGGGGGACTAGCGGGGGTCAGGGAGACCCAGTACTTC	CASSSGGLAGVRETQYF
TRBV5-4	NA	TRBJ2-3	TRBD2	TGTGCCAGCAGCGACGGGACTAGCGGAGCTACTAGCACAGATACGCAGTATTTT	CASSDGTSGATSTDTQYF
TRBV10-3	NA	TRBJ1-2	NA	TGTGCCATCAGTGAGTCGGGCGCCGGCTACACCTTC	CAISESGAGYTF
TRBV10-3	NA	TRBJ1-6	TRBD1	TGTGCCATCAGTGAGCGGGGACAGGGGAATTCACCCCTCCACTTT	CAISERGQGNSPLHF
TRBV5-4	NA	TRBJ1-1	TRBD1	TGTGCCAGCAGCTCAGGGGGAAGTAACACTGAAGCTTTCTTT	CASSSGGSNTEAFF
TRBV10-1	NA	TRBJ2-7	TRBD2	TGCGCCAGCAGTGAGTCAGGACTAGCCTACGAGCAGTACTTC	CASSESGLAYEQYF
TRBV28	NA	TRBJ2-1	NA	TGTGCCAGCAGTTTCGCCCAGCGGGCGGGCGATGAGCAGTTCTTC	CASSFAQRAGDEQFF
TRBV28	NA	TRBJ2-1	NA	TGTGCCAGCGCCCAGGGAGGGGGTTGGGAGCAGTTCTTC	CASAQGGGWEQFF
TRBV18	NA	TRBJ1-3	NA	TGTGCCAGCTCACTATACAACAGGTTCGTCTCTGGAAACACCATATATTTT	CASSLYNRFVSGNTIYF
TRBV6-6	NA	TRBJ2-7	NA	TGTGCCAGCAGGCGAACAGGGCCTCGCTACGAGCAGTACTTC	CASRRTGPRYEQYF
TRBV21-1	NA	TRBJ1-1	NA	TGTGCCAGCAGCATAATGGAGGCGCCGAACACTGAAGCTTTCTTT	CASSIMEAPNTEAFF
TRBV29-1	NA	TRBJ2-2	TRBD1	TGCAGCGTTGAAGGTGACAGGGTAATCGGCGGGGAGCTGTTTTTT	CSVEGDRVIGGELFF
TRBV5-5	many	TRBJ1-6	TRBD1	TGTGCCAGCAGCCCCTGGACAGGACCCTCGTCATTCCCCCTCCACTTT	CASSPWTGPSSFPLHF
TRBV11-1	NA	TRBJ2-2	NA	TGTGCCAGCAGCTTAGAGCTAGTAGCGAACACCGGGGAGCTGTTTTTT	CASSLELVANTGELFF
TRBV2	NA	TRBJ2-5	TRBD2	TGTGCCAGCAACTCGGGACTAGCGGGGGGTCCCGAGACCCAGTACTTC	CASNSGLAGGPETQYF
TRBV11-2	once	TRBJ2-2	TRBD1	TGTGCCAGCAGCTTTACAGGGGGCGTAACCGGGGAGCTGTTTTTT	CASSFTGGVTGELFF
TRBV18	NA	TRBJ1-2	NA	TGTGCCAGCTCACCAGGGGCCAAAACCTATGGCTACACCTTC	CASSPGAKTYGYTF